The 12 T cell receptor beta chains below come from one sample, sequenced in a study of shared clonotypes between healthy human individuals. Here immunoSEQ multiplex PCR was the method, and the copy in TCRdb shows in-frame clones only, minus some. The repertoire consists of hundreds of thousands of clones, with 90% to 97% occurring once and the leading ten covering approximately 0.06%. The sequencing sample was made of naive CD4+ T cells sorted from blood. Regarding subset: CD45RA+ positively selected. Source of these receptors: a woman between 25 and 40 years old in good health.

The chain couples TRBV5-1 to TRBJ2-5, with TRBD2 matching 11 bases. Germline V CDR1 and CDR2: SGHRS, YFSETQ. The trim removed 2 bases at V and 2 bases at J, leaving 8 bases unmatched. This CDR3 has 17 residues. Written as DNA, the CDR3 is TGCGCCAGCAGCTTAGGATTACTAGCGGGGGATCAAGAGACCCAGTACTTC. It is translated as CASSLGLLAGDQETQYF.

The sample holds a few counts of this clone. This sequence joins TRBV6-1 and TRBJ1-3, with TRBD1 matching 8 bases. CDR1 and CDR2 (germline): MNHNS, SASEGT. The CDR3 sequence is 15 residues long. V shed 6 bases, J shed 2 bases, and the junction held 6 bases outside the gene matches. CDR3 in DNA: TGTGCCAGCAGGTGGACGACAGGGGCTGGAAACACCATATATTTT. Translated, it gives CASRWTTGAGNTIYF.

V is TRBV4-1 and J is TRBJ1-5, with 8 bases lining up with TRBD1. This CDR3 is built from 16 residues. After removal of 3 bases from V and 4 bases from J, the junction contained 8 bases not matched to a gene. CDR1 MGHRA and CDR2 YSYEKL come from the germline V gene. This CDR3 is CASSHGQGTPNQPQHF. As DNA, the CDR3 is TGCGCCAGCAGCCATGGACAGGGAACTCCAAATCAGCCCCAGCATTTT.

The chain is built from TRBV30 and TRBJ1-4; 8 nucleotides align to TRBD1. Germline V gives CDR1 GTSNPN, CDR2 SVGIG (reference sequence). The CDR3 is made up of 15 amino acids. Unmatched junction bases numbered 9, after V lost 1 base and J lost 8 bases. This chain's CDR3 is CAWSGWTGLGEKLFF. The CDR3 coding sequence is TGTGCCTGGAGTGGATGGACAGGGCTGGGAGAAAAACTGTTTTTT.

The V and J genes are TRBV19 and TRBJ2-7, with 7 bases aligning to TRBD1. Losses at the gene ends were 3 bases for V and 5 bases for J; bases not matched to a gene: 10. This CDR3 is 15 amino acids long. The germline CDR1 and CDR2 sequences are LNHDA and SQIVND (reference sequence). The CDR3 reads CASSMGEGATHEQYF. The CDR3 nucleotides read TGTGCCAGTAGTATGGGAGAGGGGGCGACCCACGAGCAGTACTTC.

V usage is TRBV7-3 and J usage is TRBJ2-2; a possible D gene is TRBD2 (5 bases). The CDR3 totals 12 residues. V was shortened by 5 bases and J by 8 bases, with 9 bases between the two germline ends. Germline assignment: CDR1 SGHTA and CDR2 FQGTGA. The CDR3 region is CASSAGKGELFF. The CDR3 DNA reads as TGTGCCAGCAGCGCGGGTAAAGGGGAGCTGTTTTTT.

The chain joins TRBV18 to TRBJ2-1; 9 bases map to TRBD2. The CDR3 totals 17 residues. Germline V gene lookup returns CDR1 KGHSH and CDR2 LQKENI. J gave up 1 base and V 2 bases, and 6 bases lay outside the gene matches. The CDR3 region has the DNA TGTGCCAGCTCACCATCCCCTAGCGGGACGTCCTACAATGAGCAGTTCTTC. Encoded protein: CASSPSPSGTSYNEQFF.

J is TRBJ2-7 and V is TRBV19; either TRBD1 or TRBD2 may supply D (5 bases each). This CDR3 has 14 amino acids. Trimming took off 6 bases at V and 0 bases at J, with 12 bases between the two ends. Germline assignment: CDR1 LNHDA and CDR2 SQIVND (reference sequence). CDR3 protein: CASRTGTGSYEQYF. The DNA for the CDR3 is TGTGCCAGTAGGACCGGGACGGGCTCCTACGAGCAGTACTTC.

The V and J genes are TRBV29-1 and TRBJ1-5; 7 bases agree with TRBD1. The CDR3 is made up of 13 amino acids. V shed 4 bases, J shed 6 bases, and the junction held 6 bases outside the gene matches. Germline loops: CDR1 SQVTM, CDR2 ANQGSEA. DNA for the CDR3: TGCAGCGTTGTTGGAGGGGGCGGTCAGCCCCAGCATTTT. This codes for CSVVGGGGQPQHF.

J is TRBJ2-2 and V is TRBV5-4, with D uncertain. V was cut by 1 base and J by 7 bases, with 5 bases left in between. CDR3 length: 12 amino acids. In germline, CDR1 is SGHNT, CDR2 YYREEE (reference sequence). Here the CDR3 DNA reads TGTGCCAGCAGCTTGTATTTCGGGGAGCTGTTTTTT. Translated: CASSLYFGELFF. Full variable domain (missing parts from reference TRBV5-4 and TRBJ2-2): ETGVTQSPTHLIKTRGQQVTLRCSSQSGHNTVSWYQQALGQGPQFIFQYYREEENGRGNFPPRFSGLQFPNYSSELNVNALELDDSALYLCASSLYFGELFFGEGSRLTVL.

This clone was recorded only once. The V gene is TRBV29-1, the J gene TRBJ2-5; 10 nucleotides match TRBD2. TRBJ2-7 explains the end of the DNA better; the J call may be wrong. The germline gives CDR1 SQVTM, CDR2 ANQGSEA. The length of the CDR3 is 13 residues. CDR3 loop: CSVALAGVYEQYF. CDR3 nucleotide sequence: TGCAGCGTTGCTCTAGCGGGAGTGTACGAGCAGTACTTC.

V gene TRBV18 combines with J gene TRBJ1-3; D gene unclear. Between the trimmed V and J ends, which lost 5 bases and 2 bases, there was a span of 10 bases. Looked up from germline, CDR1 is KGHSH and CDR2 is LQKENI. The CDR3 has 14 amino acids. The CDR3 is CASSNKGPGNTIYF. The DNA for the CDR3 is TGTGCCAGCTCAAACAAAGGCCCTGGAAACACCATATATTTT.